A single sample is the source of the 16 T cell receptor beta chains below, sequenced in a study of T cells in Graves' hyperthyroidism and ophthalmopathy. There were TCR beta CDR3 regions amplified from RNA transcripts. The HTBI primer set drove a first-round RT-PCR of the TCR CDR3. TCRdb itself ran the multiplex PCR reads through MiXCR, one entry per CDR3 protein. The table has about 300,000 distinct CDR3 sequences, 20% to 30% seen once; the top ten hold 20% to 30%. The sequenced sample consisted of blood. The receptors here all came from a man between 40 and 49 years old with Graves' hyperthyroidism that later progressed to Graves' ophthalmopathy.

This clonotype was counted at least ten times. CDR3 bases: TGTGCCAGCAGCATCTCCTCCGTCGCCGAGCAGTACTTC. It codes for CASSISSVAEQYF. The gene calls are TRBV7-2 and TRBJ2-7; D not certain. This CDR3 is built from 13 residues. The V end was cut by 5 bases, the J end by 6 bases, with 14 bases between. CDR1 and CDR2 from the germline V gene are SGHTA and FQGNSA.

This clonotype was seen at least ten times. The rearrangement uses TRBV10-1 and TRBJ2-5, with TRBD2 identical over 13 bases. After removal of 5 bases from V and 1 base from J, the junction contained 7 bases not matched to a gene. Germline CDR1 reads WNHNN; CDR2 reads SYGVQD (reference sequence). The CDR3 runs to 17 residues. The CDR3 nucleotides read TGCGCCAGCAGTCCTTGGACTAGCGGGAGCGGCCAAGAGACCCAGTACTTC. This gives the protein CASSPWTSGSGQETQYF.

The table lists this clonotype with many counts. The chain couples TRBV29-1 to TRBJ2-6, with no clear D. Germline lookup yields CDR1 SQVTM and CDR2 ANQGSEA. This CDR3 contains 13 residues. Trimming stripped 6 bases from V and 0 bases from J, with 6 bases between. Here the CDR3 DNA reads TGCAGCGTCGTGTCCTCTGGGGCCAACGTCCTGACTTTC. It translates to CSVVSSGANVLTF.

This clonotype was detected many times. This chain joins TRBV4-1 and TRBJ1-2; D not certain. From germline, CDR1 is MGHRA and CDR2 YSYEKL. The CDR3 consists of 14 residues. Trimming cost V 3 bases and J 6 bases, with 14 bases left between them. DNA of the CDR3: TGCGCCAGCAGCCACGAGGGAGTAAAGGATGGCTACACCTTC. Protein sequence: CASSHEGVKDGYTF.

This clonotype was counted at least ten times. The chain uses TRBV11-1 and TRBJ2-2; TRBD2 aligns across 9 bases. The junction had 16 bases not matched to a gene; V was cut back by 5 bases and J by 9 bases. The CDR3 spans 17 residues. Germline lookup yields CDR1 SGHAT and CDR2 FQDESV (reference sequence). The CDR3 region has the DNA TGTGCCAGCAGCCCCACTACTAGCGGGCTGAGTTTCAGGGAGCTGTTTTTT. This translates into CASSPTTSGLSFRELFF.

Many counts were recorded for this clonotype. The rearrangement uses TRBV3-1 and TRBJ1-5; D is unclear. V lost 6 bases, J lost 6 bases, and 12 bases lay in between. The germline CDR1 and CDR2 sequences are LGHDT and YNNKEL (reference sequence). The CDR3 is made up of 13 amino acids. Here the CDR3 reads CASSPNSVQPQHF. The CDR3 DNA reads TGTGCCAGCAGTCCCAATAGTGTTCAGCCCCAGCATTTT.

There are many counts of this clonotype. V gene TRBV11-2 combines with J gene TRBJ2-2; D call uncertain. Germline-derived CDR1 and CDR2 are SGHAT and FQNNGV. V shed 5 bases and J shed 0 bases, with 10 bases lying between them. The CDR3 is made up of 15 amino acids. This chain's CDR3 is CASSPALANTGELFF. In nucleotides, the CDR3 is TGTGCCAGCAGCCCGGCCCTAGCGAACACCGGGGAGCTGTTTTTT.

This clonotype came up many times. The CDR3 loop is CASSVGTGGWSNQPQHF. The CDR3 region has the DNA TGTGCCAGTAGTGTCGGGACAGGGGGCTGGAGCAATCAGCCCCAGCATTTT. This chain connects TRBV19 to TRBJ1-5; 12 nucleotides agree with TRBD1. Germline CDR1 is LNHDA and CDR2 is SQIVND (reference sequence). The CDR3 length is 17 residues. After removal of 5 bases from V and 1 base from J, the junction contained 6 bases not matched to a gene.

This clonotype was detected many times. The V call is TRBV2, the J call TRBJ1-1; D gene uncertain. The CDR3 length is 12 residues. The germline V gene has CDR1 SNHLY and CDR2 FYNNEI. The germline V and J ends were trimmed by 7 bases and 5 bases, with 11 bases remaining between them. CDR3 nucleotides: TGTGCCAGCATTAGGATGGGGACTGAAGCTTTCTTT. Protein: CASIRMGTEAFF.

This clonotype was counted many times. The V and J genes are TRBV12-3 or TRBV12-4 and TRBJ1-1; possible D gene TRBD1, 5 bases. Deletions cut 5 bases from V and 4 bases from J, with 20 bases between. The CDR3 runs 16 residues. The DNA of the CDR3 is TGTGCCAGCAGTCTTGGGGACCCCGGCGGTATCACTGAAGCTTTCTTT. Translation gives CASSLGDPGGITEAFF.

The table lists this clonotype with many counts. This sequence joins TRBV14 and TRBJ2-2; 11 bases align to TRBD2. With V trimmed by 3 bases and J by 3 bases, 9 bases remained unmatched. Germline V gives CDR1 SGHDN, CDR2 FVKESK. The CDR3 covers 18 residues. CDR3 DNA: TGTGCCAGCAGCCATTTCCCGGGACTAGCGGAATACACCGGGGAGCTGTTTTTT. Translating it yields CASSHFPGLAEYTGELFF.

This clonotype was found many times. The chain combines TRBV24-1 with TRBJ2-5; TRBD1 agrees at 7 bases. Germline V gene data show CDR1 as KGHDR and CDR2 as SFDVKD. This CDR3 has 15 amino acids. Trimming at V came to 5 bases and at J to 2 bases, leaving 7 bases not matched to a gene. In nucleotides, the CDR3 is TGTGCCACCAGTGGAAAAGGGGGCCCACAAGAGACCCAGTACTTC. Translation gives CATSGKGGPQETQYF.

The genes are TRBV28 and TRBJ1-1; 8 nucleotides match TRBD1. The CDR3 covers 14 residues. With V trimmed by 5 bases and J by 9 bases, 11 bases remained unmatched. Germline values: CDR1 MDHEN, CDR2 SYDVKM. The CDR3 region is CASSMPGQETQAFF. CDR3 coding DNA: TGTGCCAGCAGTATGCCGGGACAGGAGACTCAAGCTTTCTTT.

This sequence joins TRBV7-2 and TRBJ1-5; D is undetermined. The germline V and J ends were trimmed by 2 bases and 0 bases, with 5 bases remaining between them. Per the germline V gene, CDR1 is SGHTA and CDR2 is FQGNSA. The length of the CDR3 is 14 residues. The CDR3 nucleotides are TGTGCCAGCAGCTTAAGATTTAGCAATCAGCCCCAGCATTTT. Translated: CASSLRFSNQPQHF.

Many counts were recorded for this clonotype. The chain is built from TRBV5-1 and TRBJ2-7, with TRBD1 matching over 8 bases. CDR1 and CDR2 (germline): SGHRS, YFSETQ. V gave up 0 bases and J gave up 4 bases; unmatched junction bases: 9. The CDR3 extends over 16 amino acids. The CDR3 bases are TGCGCCAGCAGCTTGGCCTCAGGGGGCGCCGGGTACGAGCAGTACTTC. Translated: CASSLASGGAGYEQYF.

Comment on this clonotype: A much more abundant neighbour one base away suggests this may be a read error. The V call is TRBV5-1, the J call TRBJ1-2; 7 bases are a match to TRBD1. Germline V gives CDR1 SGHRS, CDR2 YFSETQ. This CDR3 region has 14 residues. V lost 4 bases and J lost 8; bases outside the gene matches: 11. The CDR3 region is CASSEDRIIRGYTF. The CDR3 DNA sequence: TGCGCCAGCAGCGAGGACAGGATAATACGAGGCTACACCTTC. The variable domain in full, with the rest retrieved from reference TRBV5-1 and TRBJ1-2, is KAGVTQTPRYLIKTRGQQVTLSCSPISGHRSVSWYQQTPGQGLQFLFEYFSETQRNKGNFPGRFSGRQFSNSRSEMNVSTLELGDSALYLCASSEDRIIRGYTFGSGTRLTVV.